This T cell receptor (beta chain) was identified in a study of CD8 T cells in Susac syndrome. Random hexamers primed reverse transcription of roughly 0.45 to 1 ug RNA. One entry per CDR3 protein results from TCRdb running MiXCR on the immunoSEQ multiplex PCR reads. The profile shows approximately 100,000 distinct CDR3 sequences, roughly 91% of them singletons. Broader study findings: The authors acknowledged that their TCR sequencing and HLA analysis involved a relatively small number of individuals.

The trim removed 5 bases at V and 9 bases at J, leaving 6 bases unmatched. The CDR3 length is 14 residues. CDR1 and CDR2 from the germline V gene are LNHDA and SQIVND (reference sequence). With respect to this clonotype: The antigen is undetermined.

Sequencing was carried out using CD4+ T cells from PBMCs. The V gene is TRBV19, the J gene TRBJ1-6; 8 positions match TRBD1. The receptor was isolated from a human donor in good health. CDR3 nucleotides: TGTGCCAGTAGTCCCCGGACAGGGATTTCACCCCTCCACTTT. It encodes CASSPRTGISPLHF.